A single sample gave rise to the 24 T cell receptor beta chains below, sequenced in a study of OX40 agonist ivuxolimab in advanced cancers. Some clones are missing from TCRdb's copy, which holds only in-frame ones; the method was immunoSEQ multiplex PCR. The data hold 90,000 to 100,000 clones, with roughly 87% observed a single time. The sample was CD4+ or CD8+ T cells sorted from blood, taken in a trial of the OX40 agonist ivuxolimab. These receptors came from an adult with an advanced solid tumor such as melanoma, head and neck, liver or kidney cancer.

About this clone: At one end, the junction sequence differs from germline, possibly due to a read error. The same CDR3 can be traced to other DNA sequences in this sample. The gene calls are TRBV5-4 and TRBJ1-3; D is uncertain. The CDR3 runs 15 residues. The germline V gene encodes CDR1 SGHNT and CDR2 YYREEE (reference sequence). CDR3 coding DNA: TGTGCCAGCAGTTTGGGCCGGAGCTCTGGAAACACCATATATTTT. This codes for CASSLGRSSGNTIYF.

The chain uses TRBV4-1 and TRBJ2-1, with D unclear. Germline CDR1 MGHRA, CDR2 YSYEKL. This CDR3 comprises 18 residues. V lost 4 bases, J lost 2 bases, and 21 bases lay in between. CDR3: CASSPRPIAGEPYNEQFF. The CDR3 DNA follows: TGCGCCAGCAGCCCCCGACCCATAGCAGGCGAACCCTACAATGAGCAGTTCTTC.

The chain couples TRBV29-1 to TRBJ2-2; TRBD2 agrees at 7 bases. Germline V gene lookup returns CDR1 SQVTM and CDR2 ANQGSEA. The length of the CDR3 is 12 residues. Losses at the gene ends were 6 bases for V and 7 bases for J; bases not matched to a gene: 5. The CDR3 region has the DNA TGCAGCGTAGCGGGATCAGACGGGGAGCTGTTTTTT. Encoded protein: CSVAGSDGELFF.

The rearrangement links TRBV6-5 to TRBJ2-7, with D possibly being TRBD2 (5 bases). CDR1 is MNHEY, CDR2 SVGAGI, per germline. This CDR3 has 13 residues. V shed 2 bases and J shed 2 bases, with 7 bases lying between them. CDR3 in amino acids: CASSYPGTYEQYF. The DNA for the CDR3 is TGTGCCAGCAGTTACCCCGGGACCTACGAGCAGTACTTC.

Comments on this clone: Other nucleotide sequences in the sample specify the same CDR3. The chain couples TRBV5-8 to TRBJ1-1, with 8 bases matching TRBD1. Trimming cost V 4 bases and J 1 base; bases outside gene matches: 6. CDR1 is SGHTS, CDR2 YDEGEE, per germline. The CDR3 contains 15 residues. CDR3 bases: TGTGCCAGCAGCCGGACAGGGACCGGGAACACTGAAGCTTTCTTT. Encoded protein: CASSRTGTGNTEAFF.

V usage is TRBV28 and J usage is TRBJ2-7; 9 positions agree with TRBD2. This CDR3 spans 20 amino acids. The V and J ends lost 2 bases and 3 bases, in that order; junction bases with no gene match: 20. CDR1 is MDHEN and CDR2 is SYDVKM in the germline V gene. CDR3 sequence: CASSLGRGWNERGVRYEQYF. DNA of the CDR3: TGTGCCAGCAGTTTAGGGAGGGGATGGAATGAGCGGGGGGTACGCTACGAGCAGTACTTC.

The chain recombines TRBV4-3 with TRBJ1-1, with a possible D match to TRBD1 (5 bases). V lost 0 bases and J lost 4, with 12 bases in between. The germline V gene has CDR1 LGHNA and CDR2 YSLEER. The CDR3 length is 15 residues. The CDR3 is CASSQEWGVGTEAFF. CDR3 DNA sequence: TGCGCCAGCAGCCAAGAGTGGGGGGTAGGCACTGAAGCTTTCTTT.

In this sample, this clone turned up once. The V gene is TRBV18, the J gene TRBJ2-5; D might be TRBD2 (6 bases). The length of the CDR3 is 16 residues. Germline CDR1 is KGHSH and CDR2 is LQKENI. V lost 2 bases and J 4 bases, leaving 17 bases between the germline ends. The CDR3 nucleotides are TGTGCCAGCTCACCAGGCACAAGGGACTCAGGAGAGACCCAGTACTTC. Translation: CASSPGTRDSGETQYF.

The V gene is TRBV5-1, the J gene TRBJ1-5; 10 bases line up with TRBD1. Trimming at V came to 4 bases and at J to 5 bases, leaving 6 bases not matched to a gene. This CDR3 has 15 residues. Looked up from germline, CDR1 is SGHRS and CDR2 is YFSETQ. The CDR3 loop is CASSPRTGGDQPQHF. DNA of the CDR3: TGCGCCAGCAGCCCCCGGACAGGGGGAGATCAGCCCCAGCATTTT.

This chain links TRBV7-8 with TRBJ2-2; no definite D call. There are 15 residues in the CDR3. CDR1 is SGHVS and CDR2 is FQNEAQ in the germline V gene. Trimming removed 5 bases from V and 2 bases from J, with 12 bases in between. CDR3 nucleotides: TGTGCCAGCAGCGCGATGACACAAAACACCGGGGAGCTGTTTTTT. Its protein product is CASSAMTQNTGELFF.

The V call is TRBV5-1, the J call TRBJ1-5; 8 bases map to TRBD1. Per the germline V gene, CDR1 is SGHRS and CDR2 is YFSETQ. With V trimmed by 0 bases and J by 6 bases, 2 bases remained unmatched. The CDR3 covers 14 residues. This CDR3 is CASSLEQGGQPQHF. DNA for the CDR3: TGCGCCAGCAGCTTGGAACAGGGGGGTCAGCCCCAGCATTTT. Full variable domain (rest looked up from reference TRBV5-1 and TRBJ1-5): KAGVTQTPRYLIKTRGQQVTLSCSPISGHRSVSWYQQTPGQGLQFLFEYFSETQRNKGNFPGRFSGRQFSNSRSEMNVSTLELGDSALYLCASSLEQGGQPQHFGDGTRLSIL.

V and J are TRBV11-2 and TRBJ1-4; D may be TRBD1 (6 bases). Trimming took 1 base from V and 15 from J, leaving 15 bases between them. CDR1 and CDR2 (germline): SGHAT, FQNNGV. The CDR3 spans 13 residues. The CDR3 region is CASSLVLRTGLFF. The CDR3 region has the DNA TGTGCCAGCAGCTTAGTTTTAAGAACAGGGTTGTTTTTT.

This chain joins TRBV10-3 and TRBJ2-1; 8 bases align to TRBD2. Trimming at V came to 3 bases and at J to 9 bases, leaving 10 bases not matched to a gene. The CDR3 contains 15 residues. Germline V lookup: CDR1 ENHRY, CDR2 SYGVKD. The CDR3: CAISERAGVIGEQFF. CDR3 in DNA: TGTGCCATCAGTGAAAGAGCGGGAGTTATAGGTGAGCAGTTCTTC.

The V call is TRBV9, the J call TRBJ1-3, with D possibly matching TRBD1 (5 bases). The germline V gene has CDR1 SGDLS and CDR2 YYNGEE. The CDR3 covers 16 residues. With 4 bases removed from V and 4 bases from J, the gap between germline ends came to 18 bases. The CDR3 is CASSPQGAFSGNTIYF. The CDR3, as DNA: TGTGCCAGCAGCCCCCAGGGAGCATTCTCAGGAAACACCATATATTTT.

This clone showed up just once. V is TRBV4-1 and J is TRBJ2-5, with TRBD2 matching over 8 bases. The CDR3 loop spans 15 amino acids. J lost 5 bases, V lost 3 bases, and 8 bases had no gene match. Germline CDR1 and CDR2: MGHRA and YSYEKL. The CDR3 region has the DNA TGCGCCAGCAGCCACGGGGGGGGAGCTGGCGAGACCCAGTACTTC. This sequence encodes CASSHGGGAGETQYF.

The chain uses TRBV28 and TRBJ2-2; D is unclear. V lost 2 bases and J lost 5, with 3 bases in between. The CDR3 extends over 12 amino acids. CDR1 is MDHEN and CDR2 is SYDVKM in the germline V gene. This CDR3 reads CASSLGTGELFF. The CDR3 nucleotides read TGTGCCAGCAGTTTAGGGACCGGGGAGCTGTTTTTT.

The CDR3 bases are TGTGCCAGCAGTTCACGTGGACAGGGTAATGAAAAACTGTTTTTT. Translation gives CASSSRGQGNEKLFF. The rearrangement links TRBV28 to TRBJ1-4; TRBD1 agrees at 8 bases. CDR1 and CDR2 from the germline V gene are MDHEN and SYDVKM. V trimming: 4 bases; J trimming: 4 bases; junction bases outside the gene matches: 5. This CDR3 has 15 amino acids.

The V call is TRBV18, the J call TRBJ1-3; TRBD1 is a possible D gene (6 bases). There are 17 residues in the CDR3. The germline gives CDR1 KGHSH, CDR2 LQKENI. Trimming removed 4 bases from V and 2 bases from J, with 18 bases in between. CDR3 amino acids: CASSLSGTSRPGNTIYF. The DNA of the CDR3 is TGTGCCAGCTCACTTTCCGGGACATCAAGGCCTGGAAACACCATATATTTT.

This sequence joins TRBV10-3 and TRBJ1-1; the D gene is possibly TRBD1 (5 bases). In germline, CDR1 is ENHRY, CDR2 SYGVKD. V dropped 7 bases and J dropped 3 bases, with 15 bases sitting between them. The CDR3 has 14 residues. The CDR3 protein is CAITIGAPDTEAFF. The CDR3 DNA reads as TGTGCCATCACCATCGGGGCGCCCGACACTGAAGCTTTCTTT.

The chain links TRBV29-1 to TRBJ2-2; 7 bases line up with TRBD1. This CDR3 contains 13 residues. Germline-derived CDR1 and CDR2 are SQVTM and ANQGSEA. The CDR3 coding sequence is TGCACACTAACACAGGGGCACACCGGGGAGCTGTTTTTT. It translates to CTLTQGHTGELFF.

CDR3 protein: CAWSTGLSNQPQHF. In nucleotides, the CDR3 is TGTGCCTGGAGTACTGGCCTTAGCAATCAGCCCCAGCATTTT. V is TRBV30 and J is TRBJ1-5, with unresolved D. This CDR3 contains 14 residues. Trimming shortened V by 2 bases and J by 0 bases, and 8 bases separated the two germline ends. Germline CDR1 reads GTSNPN; CDR2 reads SVGIG (reference sequence).

The rearrangement links TRBV27 to TRBJ1-6; D is possibly TRBD1 (6 bases). From germline, CDR1 is MNHEY and CDR2 SMNVEV (reference sequence). The CDR3 spans 16 residues. Trimming removed 6 bases from V and 9 bases from J, with 21 bases in between. In nucleotides, the CDR3 is TGTGCCAGCAGGTTTTCGCCCGGACAGTGGAGTTCACCCCTCCACTTT. Encoded protein: CASRFSPGQWSSPLHF.

The chain joins TRBV7-9 to TRBJ1-4, with D possibly TRBD1 on 6 matching bases. This CDR3 has 16 amino acids. With 2 bases removed from V and 3 bases from J, the gap between germline ends came to 13 bases. Germline CDR1 is SEHNR and CDR2 is FQNEAQ (reference sequence). This CDR3 reads CASSLSGAGANEKLFF. The DNA of the CDR3 is TGTGCCAGCAGCTTATCCGGGGCAGGGGCTAATGAAAAACTGTTTTTT.

CDR3 sequence: CASSPGDTTNEKLFF. The DNA for the CDR3 is TGTGCCAGCAGCCCGGGCGATACAACTAATGAAAAACTGTTTTTT. The V call is TRBV7-2, the J call TRBJ1-4, with unresolved D. The CDR3 is 15 residues long. Trimming took off 5 bases at V and 0 bases at J, with 10 bases between the two ends. Germline loops: CDR1 SGHTA, CDR2 FQGNSA.